This paragraph reports one T cell receptor beta chain. Its antigen is unknown. No qualities accompany the bases; no much larger clone lies one base away. The collaborating institutions used their own protocols to collect whole blood in K2EDTA tubes. For TCRbeta analysis, collaborators shipped samples in one of three forms: frozen whole blood, isolated PBMCs, or DNA extracted from either of those sample types. The immunoSEQ Assay, a bias-controlled multiplex PCR, was used to amplify TCRbeta CDR3 regions from genomic DNA. In the original analysis: The number of nucleated cells in each sample was estimated from the amplification of reference gene primers within the assay. To quantify the absolute abundance of each unique TCRbeta CDR3 rearrangement, sequence reads were collapsed and filtered. For each sample, productive Simpson clonality was calculated as the square root of Simpson's diversity index across productive rearrangements. TCRdb provides this immuneACCESS table in a form limited to in-frame rearrangements. Some clones are lacking; in checked studies, under half of them reflect an unresolved V gene, and why the rest are absent is not known. The V and J calls and clone size come from that table; D and trimming were worked out from the DNA. This sample comprises approximately 180,000 clones, over 60% of them detected only once. Around 24% of the sample is taken by the ten largest.

V ends up 5 bases short and J 4 bases short, with an unmatched junction base count of 10. Its CDR3 holds 17 amino acids, cysteine through phenylalanine. Only the CDR3 DNA stays, 51 bases, in frame from base 1. CDR1 and CDR2, looked up from the germline V gene, are MGHDK and SYGVNS. The record originates from a study of blood T cell repertoires in COVID-19 (TCRdb year 2020). With regard to the full study: Samples covering the acute and convalescent phases of COVID-19 were provided by collaborators in the United States, Italy and Spain. The prospective study material was composed of cDNA or gDNA derived from T cells, B-cell-depleted T cells, or PBMCs. Subjects who had been exposed to COVID-19, were actively infected with it, or had recovered from it provided the deeply sampled blood TCRbeta repertoires that made up the dataset. The repertoires were released in a freely available public database intended as a resource for research on the immune response to SARS-CoV-2. Samples were obtained from the ongoing ImmuneRACE study (first 160 participants) and from 1,254 subjects provided by 6 global collaborators. Nearly every sample came with metadata listing a de-identified subject ID, COVID-19 status, age in years and sex. HLA class I and class II types, where available, came from metadata supplied by the sample provider rather than from assay-based typing. Study-wide conclusions, independent of this receptor: Clinical and demographic metadata were provided uncurated, with the amount varying by source and participant.

The sequence links TRBV25-1 to TRBJ2-1, and 11 bases in between align with TRBD2. The sequenced material came from peripheral blood. This TCR came from a woman in her sixties or seventies with acute or convalescent COVID-19. The CDR3 here reads CASSLLTGTSGYNEQFF. The DNA sequence reads TGTGCCAGCAGTCTCTTAACCGGGACTAGCGGATACAATGAGCAGTTCTTC.